The 7 T cell receptor beta chains below come from one sample, sequenced in a study of OX40 agonist ivuxolimab in advanced cancers. Using immunoSEQ multiplex PCR, the repertoire was profiled, and TCRdb retains in-frame clones only, with some absent. The top ten hold less than 25% of the sample, which has some 33,000 clones, around 81% seen once. This specimen was CD4+ or CD8+ T cells sorted from blood, taken in a trial of the OX40 agonist ivuxolimab. The receptors come from an adult with an advanced solid tumor such as melanoma, head and neck, liver or kidney cancer.

The rearrangement uses TRBV18 and TRBJ2-5; D is perhaps TRBD1 or TRBD2 (5 bases each). The ends were cut back, 6 bases at V and 5 bases at J, with 16 bases in the middle. Germline V gene sequence: CDR1 KGHSH, CDR2 LQKENI. The CDR3 loop spans 14 amino acids. The CDR3 here is CASSYGTDSETQYF. CDR3 sequence (DNA): TGTGCCAGCTCCTATGGGACGGACTCCGAGACCCAGTACTTC.

The chain joins TRBV19 to TRBJ2-1; D uncertain. The CDR3 extends over 15 amino acids. The germline V gene encodes CDR1 LNHDA and CDR2 SQIVND (reference sequence). Deletions cut 1 base from V and 6 bases from J, with 13 bases between. The CDR3 coding sequence is TGTGCCAGTAGTATAGGCCGCCAAGTGGGCAATGAGCAGTTCTTC. Translated: CASSIGRQVGNEQFF.

The chain carries TRBV7-8 and TRBJ1-2, with D perhaps matching TRBD1 (5 bases). Germline lookup yields CDR1 SGHVS and CDR2 FQNEAQ. This CDR3 comprises 16 residues. Trimming left V 5 bases short and J 1 base short, with 17 bases between. CDR3 DNA: TGTGCCAGCAGCCCCCGCCTCTTCGGGGGTAACTATGGCTACACCTTC. Translated: CASSPRLFGGNYGYTF. Full variable domain (remainder filled in from reference TRBV7-8 and TRBJ1-2): GAGVSQSPRYKVAKRGQDVALRCDPISGHVSLFWYQQALGQGPEFLTYFQNEAQLDKSGLPSDRFFAERPEGSVSTLKIQRTQQEDSAVYLCASSPRLFGGNYGYTFGSGTRLTVV.

The V call is TRBV30, the J call TRBJ1-6; the D is unclear. Germline V CDR1 and CDR2: GTSNPN, SVGIG (reference sequence). This CDR3 is 14 amino acids long. Between the trimmed V and J ends, which lost 0 bases and 7 bases, there was a span of 10 bases. DNA of the CDR3: TGTGCCTGGAGTGTACGCGGCACCAATTCACCCCTCCACTTT. Translated: CAWSVRGTNSPLHF.

The genes are TRBV6-5 and TRBJ1-6; D call uncertain. This CDR3 region has 13 residues. Germline V gene data show CDR1 as MNHEY and CDR2 as SVGAGI. V lost 5 bases and J lost 13, with 15 bases in between. CDR3 nucleotides: TGTGCCAGCAGTCGAGACCAGGATCTTCCCCTCCACTTT. This encodes CASSRDQDLPLHF.

The rearrangement joins TRBV29-1 to TRBJ1-1; possible D gene TRBD1, 6 bases. Trimming shortened V by 8 bases and J by 1 base, and 17 bases separated the two germline ends. The germline V gene has CDR1 SQVTM and CDR2 ANQGSEA. The CDR3 length is 14 residues. The CDR3 DNA is TGCAGCTCACATTTGGTAGGGGGGAACACTGAAGCTTTCTTT. It codes for CSSHLVGGNTEAFF.

The J gene is TRBJ1-5, the V gene TRBV4-2, with 7 bases that match TRBD1. This CDR3 has 15 residues. Germline CDR1 is LGHNA and CDR2 is YNFKEQ. The V and J ends lost 4 bases and 5 bases, in that order; junction bases with no gene match: 8. CDR3 residues: CASSPSVQGDQPQHF. CDR3 sequence (DNA): TGTGCCAGCAGCCCCTCGGTCCAGGGGGATCAGCCCCAGCATTTT.